This TCR beta chain was documented in a study of CD8 T cells in Susac syndrome. Random hexamers were used to reverse transcribe about 0.5 to 1 ug of RNA. Multiplex PCR with immunoSEQ amplified the TCR beta CDR3 across 54 Vbeta and 13 Jbeta. One entry per CDR3 protein results from TCRdb running MiXCR on the immunoSEQ multiplex PCR reads. The sample yields some 150,000 distinct CDR3 sequences, about 94% seen once. In contrast to the negatively isolated CD8+ and CD4+ T cells, TEMRA cells were FACS-enriched. This clonotype was picked up a small number of times. This TCR was sampled from a human donor with multiple sclerosis. Sequenced material: CD8+ T cells from PBMCs.

The chain's CDR3 is CSVVDGGYGYTF. CDR3 nucleotides: TGCAGCGTTGTAGACGGTGGTTATGGCTACACCTTC. The rearrangement links TRBV29-1 to TRBJ1-2, with D hard to call. CDR1 and CDR2 from the germline V gene are SQVTM and ANQGSEA. The length of the CDR3 is 12 residues. V lost 4 bases, J lost 5 bases, and 11 bases lay in between. The variable domain in full, with the rest retrieved from reference TRBV29-1 and TRBJ1-2, is SAVISQKPSRDICQRGTSLTIQCQVDSQVTMMFWYRQQPGQSLTLIATANQGSEATYESGFVIDKFPISRPNLTFSTLTVSNMSPEDSSIYLCSVVDGGYGYTFGSGTRLTVV.